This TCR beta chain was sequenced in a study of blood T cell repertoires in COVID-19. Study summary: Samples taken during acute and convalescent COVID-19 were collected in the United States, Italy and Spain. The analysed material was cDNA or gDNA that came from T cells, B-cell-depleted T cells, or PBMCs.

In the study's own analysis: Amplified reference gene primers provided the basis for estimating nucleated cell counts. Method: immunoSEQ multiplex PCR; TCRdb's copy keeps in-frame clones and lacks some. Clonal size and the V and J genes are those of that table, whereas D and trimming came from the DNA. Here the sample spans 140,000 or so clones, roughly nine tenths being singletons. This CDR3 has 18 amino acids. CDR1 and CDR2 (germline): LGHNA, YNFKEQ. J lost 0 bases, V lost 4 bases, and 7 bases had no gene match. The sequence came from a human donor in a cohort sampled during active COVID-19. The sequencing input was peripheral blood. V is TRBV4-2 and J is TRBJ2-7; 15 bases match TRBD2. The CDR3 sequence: CASSRGTSGGPSSYEQYF. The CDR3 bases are TGTGCCAGCAGCCGGGGGACTAGCGGGGGGCCGAGCTCCTACGAGCAGTACTTC.